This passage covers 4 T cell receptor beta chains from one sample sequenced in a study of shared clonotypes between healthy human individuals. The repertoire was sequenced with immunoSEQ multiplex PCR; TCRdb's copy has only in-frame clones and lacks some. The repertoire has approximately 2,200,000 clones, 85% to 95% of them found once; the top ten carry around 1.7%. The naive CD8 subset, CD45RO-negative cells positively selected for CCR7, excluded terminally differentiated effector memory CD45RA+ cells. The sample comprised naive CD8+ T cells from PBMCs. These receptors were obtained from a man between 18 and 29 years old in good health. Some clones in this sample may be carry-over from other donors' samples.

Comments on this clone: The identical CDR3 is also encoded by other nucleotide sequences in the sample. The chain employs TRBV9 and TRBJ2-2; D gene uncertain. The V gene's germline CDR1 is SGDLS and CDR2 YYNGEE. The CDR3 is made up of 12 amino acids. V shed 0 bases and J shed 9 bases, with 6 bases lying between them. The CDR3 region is CASSVGPRELFF. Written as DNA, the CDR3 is TGTGCCAGCAGCGTAGGGCCTCGGGAGCTGTTTTTT.

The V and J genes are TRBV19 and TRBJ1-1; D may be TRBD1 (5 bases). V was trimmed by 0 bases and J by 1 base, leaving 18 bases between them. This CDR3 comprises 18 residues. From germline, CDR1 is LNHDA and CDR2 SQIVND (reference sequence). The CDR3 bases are TGTGCCAGTAGTATAGATTACATTTCTATGGGGCCGAACACTGAAGCTTTCTTT. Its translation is CASSIDYISMGPNTEAFF.

As DNA, the CDR3 is TGTGCCAGCAGTTTTTCCTCTGGGCAGGTGCTATACGAGCAGTACTTC. This translates into CASSFSSGQVLYEQYF. This chain connects TRBV27 to TRBJ2-7; D is undetermined. Trimming pared 3 bases from V and 4 bases from J, leaving 19 bases between. The length of the CDR3 is 16 residues. In germline, CDR1 is MNHEY, CDR2 SMNVEV (reference sequence).

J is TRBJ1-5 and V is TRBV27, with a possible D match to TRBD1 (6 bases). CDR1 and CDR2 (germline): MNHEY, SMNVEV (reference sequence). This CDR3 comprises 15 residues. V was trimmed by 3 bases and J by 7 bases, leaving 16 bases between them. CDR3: CASSLIGGALQPQHF. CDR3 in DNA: TGTGCCAGCAGTTTGATTGGGGGGGCCTTGCAGCCCCAGCATTTT.